This T cell receptor (beta chain) was captured in a study of blood T cell repertoires in COVID-19. Looking at the study overall: Samples of COVID-19 (acute and convalescent) were obtained from the United States, Italy and Spain.

Libraries were prepared by immunoSEQ multiplex PCR; TCRdb keeps only in-frame clonotypes and omits some of them. The profile covers roughly 190,000 clones, with approximately 92% appearing a single time and around 0.5% taken by the ten largest. Germline V gene sequence: CDR1 SGHAT, CDR2 FQNNGV. With 4 bases clipped from V and 2 bases from J, the junction kept 2 bases outside the gene matches. This CDR3 has 13 residues. The sequenced sample was peripheral blood. The source is a man aged 50 to 60 with acute or convalescent COVID-19. The chain combines TRBV11-2 with TRBJ2-7; 7 nucleotides align to TRBD1. DNA of the CDR3: TGTGCCAGCAGCTACGGGACAGCCTACGAGCAGTACGTC. The encoded protein is CASSYGTAYEQYV.